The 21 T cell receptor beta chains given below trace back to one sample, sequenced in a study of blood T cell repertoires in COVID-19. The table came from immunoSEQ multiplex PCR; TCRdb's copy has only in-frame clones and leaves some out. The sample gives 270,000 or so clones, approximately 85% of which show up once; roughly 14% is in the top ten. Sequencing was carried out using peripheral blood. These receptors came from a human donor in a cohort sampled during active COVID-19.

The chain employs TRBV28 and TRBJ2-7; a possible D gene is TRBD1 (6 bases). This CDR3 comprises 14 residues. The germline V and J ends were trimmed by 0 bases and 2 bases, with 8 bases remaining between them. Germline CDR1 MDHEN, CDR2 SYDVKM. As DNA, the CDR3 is TGTGCCAGCAGTTTATGGGACAGCACCTACGAGCAGTACTTC. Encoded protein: CASSLWDSTYEQYF.

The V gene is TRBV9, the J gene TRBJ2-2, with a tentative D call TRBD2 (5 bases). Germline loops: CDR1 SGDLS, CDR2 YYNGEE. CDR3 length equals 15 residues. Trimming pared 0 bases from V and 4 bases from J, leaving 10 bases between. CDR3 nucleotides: TGTGCCAGCAGCGTAGAAGGACTTGTCACCGGGGAGCTGTTTTTT. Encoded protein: CASSVEGLVTGELFF.

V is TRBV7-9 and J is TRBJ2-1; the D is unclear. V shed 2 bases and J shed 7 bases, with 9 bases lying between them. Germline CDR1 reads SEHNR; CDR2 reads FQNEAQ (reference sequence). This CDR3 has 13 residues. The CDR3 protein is CASSLSGRNEQFF. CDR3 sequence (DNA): TGTGCCAGCAGCTTAAGTGGGCGAAATGAGCAGTTCTTC.

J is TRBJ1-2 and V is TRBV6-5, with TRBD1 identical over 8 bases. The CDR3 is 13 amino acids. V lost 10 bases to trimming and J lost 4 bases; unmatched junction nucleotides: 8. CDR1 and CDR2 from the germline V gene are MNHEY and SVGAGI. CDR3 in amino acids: CATRTTGGYGYTF. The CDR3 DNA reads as TGTGCCACCAGGACTACAGGGGGCTATGGCTACACCTTC.

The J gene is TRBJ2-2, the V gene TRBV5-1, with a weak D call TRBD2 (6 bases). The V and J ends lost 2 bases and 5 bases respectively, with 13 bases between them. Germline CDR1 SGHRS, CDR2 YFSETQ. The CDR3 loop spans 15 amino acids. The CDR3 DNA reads TGCGCCAGCAGCTTACCCGGGACTGATACCGGGGAGCTGTTTTTT. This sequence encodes CASSLPGTDTGELFF. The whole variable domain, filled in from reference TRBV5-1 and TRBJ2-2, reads KAGVTQTPRYLIKTRGQQVTLSCSPISGHRSVSWYQQTPGQGLQFLFEYFSETQRNKGNFPGRFSGRQFSNSRSEMNVSTLELGDSALYLCASSLPGTDTGELFFGEGSRLTVL.

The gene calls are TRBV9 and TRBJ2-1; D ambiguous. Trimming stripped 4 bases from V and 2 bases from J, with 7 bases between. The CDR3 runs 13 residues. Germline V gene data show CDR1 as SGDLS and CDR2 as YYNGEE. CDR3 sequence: CASSPFPYNEQFF. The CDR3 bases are TGTGCCAGCAGCCCTTTCCCCTACAATGAGCAGTTCTTC. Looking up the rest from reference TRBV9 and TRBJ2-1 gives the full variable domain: DSGVTQTPKHLITATGQRVTLRCSPRSGDLSVYWYQQSLDQGLQFLIQYYNGEERAKGNILERFSAQQFPDLHSELNLSSLELGDSALYFCASSPFPYNEQFFGPGTRLTVL.

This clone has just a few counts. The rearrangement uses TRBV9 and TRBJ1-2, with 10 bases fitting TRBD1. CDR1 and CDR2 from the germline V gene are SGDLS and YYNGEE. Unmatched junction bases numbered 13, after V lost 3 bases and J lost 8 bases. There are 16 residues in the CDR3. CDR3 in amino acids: CASSAGTGAAIDGYTF. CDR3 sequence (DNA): TGTGCCAGCAGCGCCGGGACAGGGGCGGCTATTGACGGCTACACCTTC.

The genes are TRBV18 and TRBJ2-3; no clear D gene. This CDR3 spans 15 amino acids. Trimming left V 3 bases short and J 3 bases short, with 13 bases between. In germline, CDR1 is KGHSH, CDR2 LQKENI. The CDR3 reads CASSPEARMTDTQYF. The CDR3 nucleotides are TGTGCCAGCTCACCTGAGGCTAGAATGACAGATACGCAGTATTTT. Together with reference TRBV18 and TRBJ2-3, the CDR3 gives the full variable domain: NAGVMQNPRHLVRRRGQEARLRCSPMKGHSHVYWYRQLPEEGLKFMVYLQKENIIDESGMPKERFSAEFPKEGPSILRIQQVVRGDSAAYFCASSPEARMTDTQYFGPGTRLTVL.

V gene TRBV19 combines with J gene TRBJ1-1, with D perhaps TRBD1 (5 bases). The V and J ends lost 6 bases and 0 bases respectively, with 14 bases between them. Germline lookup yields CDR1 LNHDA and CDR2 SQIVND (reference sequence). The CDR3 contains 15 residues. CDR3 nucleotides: TGTGCCAGTAGGAAAAATCCACAGGTGAACACTGAAGCTTTCTTT. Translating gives CASRKNPQVNTEAFF.

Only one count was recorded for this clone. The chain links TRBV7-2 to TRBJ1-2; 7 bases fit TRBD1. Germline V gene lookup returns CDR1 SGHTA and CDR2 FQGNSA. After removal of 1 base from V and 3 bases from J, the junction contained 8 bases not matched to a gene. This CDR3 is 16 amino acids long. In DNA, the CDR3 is TGTGCCAGCAGCTTAGTAGGGGGCGCGGAGGACTATGGCTACACCTTC. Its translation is CASSLVGGAEDYGYTF.

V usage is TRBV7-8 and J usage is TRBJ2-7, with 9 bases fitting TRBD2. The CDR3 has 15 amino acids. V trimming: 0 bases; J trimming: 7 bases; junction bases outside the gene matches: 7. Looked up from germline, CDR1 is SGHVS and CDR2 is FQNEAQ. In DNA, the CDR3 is TGTGCCAGCAGCTTAGCGCGGCTAGCGGGAAGGGAGCAGTACTTC. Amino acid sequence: CASSLARLAGREQYF.

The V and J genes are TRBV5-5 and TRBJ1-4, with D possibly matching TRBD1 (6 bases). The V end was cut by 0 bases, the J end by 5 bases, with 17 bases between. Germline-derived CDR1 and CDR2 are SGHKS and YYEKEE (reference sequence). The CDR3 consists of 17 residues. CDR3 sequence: CASSLERTALSNEKLFF. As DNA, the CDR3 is TGTGCCAGCAGCTTGGAACGGACAGCCCTCTCCAATGAAAAACTGTTTTTT.

The CDR3 region is CASSDSGTSGFRGQFF. The CDR3 DNA is TGTGCCAGCAGCGATTCCGGGACTAGCGGGTTCAGGGGACAGTTCTTC. The rearrangement uses TRBV7-9 and TRBJ2-1, with 12 bases fitting TRBD2. Per germline, CDR1 SEHNR and CDR2 FQNEAQ (reference sequence). The CDR3 loop spans 16 amino acids. J was trimmed by 13 bases and V by 5 bases; bases with no gene match: 15.

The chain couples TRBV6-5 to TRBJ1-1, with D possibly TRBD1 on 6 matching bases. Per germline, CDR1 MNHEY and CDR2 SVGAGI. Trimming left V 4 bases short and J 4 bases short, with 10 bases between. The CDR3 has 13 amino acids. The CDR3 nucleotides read TGTGCCAGCAGTTTCTTAGGGGGCACTGAAGCTTTCTTT. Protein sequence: CASSFLGGTEAFF.

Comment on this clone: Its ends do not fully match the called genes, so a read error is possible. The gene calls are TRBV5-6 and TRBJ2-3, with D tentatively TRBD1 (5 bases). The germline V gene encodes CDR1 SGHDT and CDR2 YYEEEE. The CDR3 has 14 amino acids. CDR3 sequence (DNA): TGTGCTAGCAGTAGGGGATTTGGCACAGATACGCAGTATTTT. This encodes CASSRGFGTDTQYF.

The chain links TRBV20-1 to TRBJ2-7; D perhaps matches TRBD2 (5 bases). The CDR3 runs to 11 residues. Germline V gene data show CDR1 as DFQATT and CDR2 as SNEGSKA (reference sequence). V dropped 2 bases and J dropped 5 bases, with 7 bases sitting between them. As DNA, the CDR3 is TGCAGTGCTAGACCCGGGAACGAGCAGTACTTC. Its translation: CSARPGNEQYF.

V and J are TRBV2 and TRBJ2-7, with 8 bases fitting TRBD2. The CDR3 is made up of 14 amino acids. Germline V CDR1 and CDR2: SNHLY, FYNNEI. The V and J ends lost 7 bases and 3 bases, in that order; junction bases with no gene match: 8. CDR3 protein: CASKEVAGIYEQYF. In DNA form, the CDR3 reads TGTGCCAGCAAGGAAGTAGCGGGAATCTACGAGCAGTACTTC.

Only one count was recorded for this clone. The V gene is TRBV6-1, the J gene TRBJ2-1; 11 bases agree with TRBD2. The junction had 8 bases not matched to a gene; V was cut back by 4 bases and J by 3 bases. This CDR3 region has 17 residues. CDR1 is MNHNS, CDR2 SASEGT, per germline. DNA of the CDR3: TGTGCCAGCAGTGGACTAGCGGGAAGGAGGATCTACAATGAGCAGTTCTTC. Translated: CASSGLAGRRIYNEQFF.

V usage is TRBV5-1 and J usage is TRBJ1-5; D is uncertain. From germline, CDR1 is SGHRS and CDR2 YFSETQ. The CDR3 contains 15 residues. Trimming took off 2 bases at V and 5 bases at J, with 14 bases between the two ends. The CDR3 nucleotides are TGCGCCAGCAGCTTAGAGGGCCTTAATTATCAGCCCCAGCATTTT. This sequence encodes CASSLEGLNYQPQHF.

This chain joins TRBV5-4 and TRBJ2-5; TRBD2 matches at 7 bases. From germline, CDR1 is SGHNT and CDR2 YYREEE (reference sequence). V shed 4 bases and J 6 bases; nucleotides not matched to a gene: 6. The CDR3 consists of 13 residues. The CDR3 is CASSESGGKTQYF. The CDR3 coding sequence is TGTGCCAGCAGCGAGTCGGGGGGTAAGACCCAGTACTTC.

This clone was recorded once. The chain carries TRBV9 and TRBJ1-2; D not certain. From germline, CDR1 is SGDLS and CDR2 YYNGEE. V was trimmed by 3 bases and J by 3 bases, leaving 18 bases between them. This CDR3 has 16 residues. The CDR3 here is CASSANTAKLYYGYTF. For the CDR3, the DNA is TGTGCCAGCAGCGCGAATACCGCGAAACTATACTATGGCTACACCTTC.